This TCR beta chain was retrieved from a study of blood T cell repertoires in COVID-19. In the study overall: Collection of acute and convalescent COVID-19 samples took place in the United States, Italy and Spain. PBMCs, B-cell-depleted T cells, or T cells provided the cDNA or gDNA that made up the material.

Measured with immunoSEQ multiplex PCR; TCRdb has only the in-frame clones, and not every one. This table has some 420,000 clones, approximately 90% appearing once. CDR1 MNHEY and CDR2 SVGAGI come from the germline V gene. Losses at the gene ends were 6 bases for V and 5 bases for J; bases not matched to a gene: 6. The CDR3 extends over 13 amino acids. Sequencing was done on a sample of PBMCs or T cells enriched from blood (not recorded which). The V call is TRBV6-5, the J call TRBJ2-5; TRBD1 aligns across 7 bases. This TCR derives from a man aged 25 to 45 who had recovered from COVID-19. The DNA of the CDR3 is TGTGCCAGCAGAGACAGGGCGGCGGAGACCCAGTACTTC. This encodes CASRDRAAETQYF.